This T cell receptor (beta chain) was found in a study of T cell changes during pregnancy in multiple sclerosis. Data came from immunoSEQ multiplex PCR; TCRdb stores just in-frame clones and leaves some out. Of approximately 32,000 clones in the sample, roughly nine tenths are singletons; the top ten hold approximately 5%. The germline gives CDR1 SGHAT, CDR2 FQNNGV. The ends were cut back, 3 bases at V and 3 bases at J, with 9 bases in the middle. The CDR3 is made up of 13 amino acids. This specimen consisted of CD8+ T cells from peripheral blood mononuclear cells, obtained in the first trimester of pregnancy. The J gene is TRBJ2-7, the V gene TRBV11-2; no clear D gene. The TCR comes from a female donor with multiple sclerosis, enrolled in a pregnancy study. The CDR3 loop is CASSLGSYYEQYF. The DNA of the CDR3 is TGTGCCAGCAGCTTGGGTAGCTACTACGAGCAGTACTTC.